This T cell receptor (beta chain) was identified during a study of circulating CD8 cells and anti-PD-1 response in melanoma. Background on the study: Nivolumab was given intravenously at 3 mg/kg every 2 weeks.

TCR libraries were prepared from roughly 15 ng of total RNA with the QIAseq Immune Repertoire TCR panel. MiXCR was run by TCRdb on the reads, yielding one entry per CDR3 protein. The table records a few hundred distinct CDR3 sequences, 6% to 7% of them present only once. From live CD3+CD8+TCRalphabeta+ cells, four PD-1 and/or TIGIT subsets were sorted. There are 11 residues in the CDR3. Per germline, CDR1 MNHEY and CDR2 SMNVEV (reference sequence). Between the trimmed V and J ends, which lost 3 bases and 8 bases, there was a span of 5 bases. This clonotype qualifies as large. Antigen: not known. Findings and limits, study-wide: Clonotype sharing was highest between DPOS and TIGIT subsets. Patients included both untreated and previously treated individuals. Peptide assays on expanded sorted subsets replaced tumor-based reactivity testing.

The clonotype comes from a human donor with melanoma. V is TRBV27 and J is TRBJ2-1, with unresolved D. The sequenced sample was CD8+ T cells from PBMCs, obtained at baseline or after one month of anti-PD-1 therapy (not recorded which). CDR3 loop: CASSFGYEQFF. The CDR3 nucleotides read TGTGCCAGCAGTTTCGGCTATGAGCAGTTCTTC.